These 20 T cell receptor beta chains came from one sample sequenced in a study of blood T cell repertoires in COVID-19. Using immunoSEQ multiplex PCR, the repertoire was profiled, and TCRdb retains in-frame clones only, with some absent. The sample yields around 130,000 clones, approximately 83% seen once. Sequencing used peripheral blood. Receptor source: a woman aged 45-59 years who had recovered from COVID-19.

This chain joins TRBV29-1 and TRBJ2-1; a possible D gene is TRBD1 (5 bases). Trimming shortened V by 3 bases and J by 4 bases, and 7 bases separated the two germline ends. CDR3 size: 12 residues. CDR1 is SQVTM, CDR2 ANQGSEA, per germline. Here the CDR3 DNA reads TGCAGCGTTGATGACAGATACAATGAGCAGTTCTTC. Amino acid sequence: CSVDDRYNEQFF.

This chain connects TRBV5-6 to TRBJ2-2, with 11 bases that match TRBD2. Per germline, CDR1 SGHDT and CDR2 YYEEEE. This CDR3 is 18 amino acids long. The V and J ends lost 1 base and 5 bases, in that order; junction bases with no gene match: 10. Here the CDR3 reads CASSLNHRLAGRTGELFF. The CDR3 DNA reads as TGTGCCAGCAGCTTGAATCATAGACTAGCGGGGCGAACCGGGGAGCTGTTTTTT.

The chain has TRBV27 and TRBJ2-1, with 8 bases identical to TRBD2. Germline CDR1 and CDR2: MNHEY and SMNVEV (reference sequence). The junction had 12 bases not matched to a gene; V was cut back by 7 bases and J by 10 bases. CDR3 length equals 14 residues. CDR3 sequence (DNA): TGTGCCAGCATGGCCAGCGGGGGTATTTTCGAGCAGTTCTTC. Its translation is CASMASGGIFEQFF.

The V call is TRBV12-3 or TRBV12-4, the J call TRBJ2-7; 7 bases are shared with TRBD2. V lost 8 bases and J lost 3; bases outside the gene matches: 1. The CDR3 totals 11 residues. The CDR3 region has the DNA TGTGCCAGCGGGAGGGGCTACGAGCAGTACTTC. Translation: CASGRGYEQYF.

J is TRBJ1-2 and V is TRBV5-1, with D uncertain. Germline CDR1 is SGHRS and CDR2 is YFSETQ. CDR3 size: 14 residues. The germline V and J ends were trimmed by 0 bases and 8 bases, with 14 bases remaining between them. In DNA form, the CDR3 reads TGCGCCAGCAGCTTGGCCACGCCTCTTCAGGGCTACACCTTC. Translated, it gives CASSLATPLQGYTF.

The chain employs TRBV6-1 and TRBJ2-1; 7 bases agree with TRBD2. This CDR3 has 13 residues. Germline V gives CDR1 MNHNS, CDR2 SASEGT. The J segment lost 16 bases and the V segment lost 0 bases, leaving 9 bases of the junction unmatched. CDR3 sequence reads: CASSEAGETSYFF. The CDR3 DNA reads TGTGCCAGCAGTGAAGCTGGGGAGACTAGCTATTTCTTC.

The rearrangement joins TRBV30 to TRBJ1-6; 8 bases map to TRBD1. The CDR3 totals 16 residues. Germline CDR1 reads GTSNPN; CDR2 reads SVGIG (reference sequence). V shed 2 bases, J shed 4 bases, and the junction held 7 bases outside the gene matches. The CDR3 region is CAWSIGTGPYNSPLHF. The CDR3 nucleotides are TGTGCCTGGAGTATAGGGACAGGCCCATATAATTCACCCCTCCACTTT.

This clone has only one observation. The chain recombines TRBV18 with TRBJ2-7; TRBD2 agrees at 12 bases. V shed 1 base, J shed 2 bases, and the junction held 3 bases outside the gene matches. There are 16 residues in the CDR3. Germline CDR1 reads KGHSH; CDR2 reads LQKENI. As DNA, the CDR3 is TGTGCCAGCTCACCACGGACTAGCGGGACAACCTACGAGCAGTACTTC. Protein product: CASSPRTSGTTYEQYF.

The genes are TRBV18 and TRBJ2-1; 10 nucleotides line up with TRBD2. Trimming removed 2 bases from V and 7 bases from J; junction bases left unmatched: 11. The germline gives CDR1 KGHSH, CDR2 LQKENI. This CDR3 spans 17 amino acids. CDR3 sequence reads: CASSPSPLASGRNEQFF. In nucleotides, the CDR3 is TGTGCCAGCTCACCAAGCCCCTTGGCTAGCGGGAGAAATGAGCAGTTCTTC.

The V and J genes are TRBV30 and TRBJ1-4; D ambiguous. Per germline, CDR1 GTSNPN and CDR2 SVGIG (reference sequence). CDR3 length: 15 amino acids. Trimming left V 0 bases short and J 8 bases short, with 16 bases between. The CDR3 here is CAWSVITKSREKLFF. The CDR3 DNA is TGTGCCTGGAGTGTTATCACAAAATCTCGAGAAAAACTGTTTTTT.

This clone is a singleton in its sample. In nucleotides, the CDR3 is TGTGCCAGCAGCTTATTGGCCGGGACCTACGAGCAGTACTTC. Protein: CASSLLAGTYEQYF. The chain uses TRBV13 and TRBJ2-7; perhaps TRBD2 as D (5 bases). This CDR3 has 14 residues. The germline V gene has CDR1 PRHDT and CDR2 FYEKMQ (reference sequence). Between the trimmed V and J ends, which lost 2 bases and 2 bases, there was a span of 10 bases.

This chain links TRBV5-1 with TRBJ2-5; 7 nucleotides line up with TRBD1. CDR3 length: 16 amino acids. V shed 5 bases and J 2 bases; nucleotides not matched to a gene: 12. CDR1 SGHRS and CDR2 YFSETQ come from the germline V gene. The CDR3 is CASSFLPPGQQETQYF. In DNA, the CDR3 is TGCGCCAGCAGTTTTCTCCCACCGGGACAGCAAGAGACCCAGTACTTC. The full variable domain, rest sourced from reference TRBV5-1 and TRBJ2-5, is KAGVTQTPRYLIKTRGQQVTLSCSPISGHRSVSWYQQTPGQGLQFLFEYFSETQRNKGNFPGRFSGRQFSNSRSEMNVSTLELGDSALYLCASSFLPPGQQETQYFGPGTRLLVL.

The CDR3 spells CASRTGTSGYSSYNEQFF. The CDR3 nucleotides read TGTGCCAGCAGGACCGGGACTAGCGGGTATAGCTCCTACAATGAGCAGTTCTTC. The chain links TRBV5-6 to TRBJ2-1; 12 positions match TRBD2. The junction had 9 bases not matched to a gene; V was cut back by 5 bases and J by 0 bases. This CDR3 comprises 18 residues. Germline V CDR1 and CDR2: SGHDT, YYEEEE.

Comment on this clone: One end of the junction does not line up with germline, which may come from a read error. The genes are TRBV2 and TRBJ2-7, with TRBD1 identical over 9 bases. Germline V gene sequence: CDR1 SNHLY, CDR2 FYNNEI. The CDR3 loop spans 17 amino acids. CDR3 protein: CASREALGQGPGYEQYF. Here the CDR3 DNA reads TGTGCCAGCAGAGAAGCCCTAGGACAGGGGCCAGGCTACGAGCAGTACTTC.

The CDR3 nucleotides are TGTGCCAGCAGTTTCCTCAACGGAAAACTGTTTTTT. This sequence encodes CASSFLNGKLFF. The chain employs TRBV27 and TRBJ1-4; the D is unclear. Germline assignment: CDR1 MNHEY and CDR2 SMNVEV (reference sequence). The CDR3 sequence is 12 residues long. V lost 3 bases and J 10 bases, leaving 9 bases between the germline ends.

The chain carries TRBV6-1 and TRBJ2-3; no definite D call. Trimming took 2 bases from V and 1 from J, leaving 7 bases between them. Germline V gene lookup returns CDR1 MNHNS and CDR2 SASEGT. The CDR3 extends over 14 amino acids. Written as DNA, the CDR3 is TGTGCCAGCAGTGAACCCCTCGGCACAGATACGCAGTATTTT. Protein: CASSEPLGTDTQYF.

The chain combines TRBV19 with TRBJ1-5; D might be TRBD1 (5 bases). The CDR3 totals 16 residues. The V end was cut by 3 bases, the J end by 6 bases, with 18 bases between. Germline assignment: CDR1 LNHDA and CDR2 SQIVND (reference sequence). Here the CDR3 DNA reads TGTGCCAGTAGTATTTGGGTCGGGGGGGATGGTCAGCCCCAGCATTTT. Protein product: CASSIWVGGDGQPQHF.

This clone is labeled medium-sized. V and J are TRBV10-2 and TRBJ2-7; 7 bases agree with TRBD1. The germline CDR1 and CDR2 sequences are WSHSY and SAAADI. V lost 7 bases and J lost 0; bases outside the gene matches: 9. The CDR3 is 15 residues long. The CDR3 protein is CASKSPGQSSYEQYF. The CDR3 DNA follows: TGCGCCAGCAAAAGCCCGGGACAGAGCTCCTACGAGCAGTACTTC.

The V and J genes are TRBV27 and TRBJ1-1; TRBD1 agrees at 11 bases. J gave up 1 base and V 5 bases, and 3 bases lay outside the gene matches. This CDR3 has 15 residues. Per the germline V gene, CDR1 is MNHEY and CDR2 is SMNVEV (reference sequence). DNA of the CDR3: TGTGCCAGCAGTGGACAGGGGGCTGCGAACACTGAAGCTTTCTTT. This gives the protein CASSGQGAANTEAFF.

This chain's CDR3 is CASTIDRAGYTF. CDR3 bases: TGTGCCAGCACCATAGACAGGGCTGGCTACACCTTC. The chain employs TRBV5-4 and TRBJ1-2, with 7 nucleotides matching TRBD1. In germline, CDR1 is SGHNT, CDR2 YYREEE (reference sequence). Trimming cost V 6 bases and J 7 bases; bases outside gene matches: 6. The CDR3 spans 12 residues.